The present T cell receptor beta chain was sequenced within a study of tumor and adjacent non-tumor tissue in lung cancer. Study results and caveats: Tumor repertoires had a smaller top 100 clone share than normal lung.

This clonotype was detected a few times. Its antigen remains unknown. Its ends do not fully match the called genes, so a read error is possible. No cell sorting was done before RNA was extracted from the tissue. Newly diagnosed lung cancer patients had thoracic surgery in China, August–late 2014, without prior chemotherapy. Three rounds of nested PCR, following a modified ARM-PCR protocol, produced the TCRbeta library. In TCRdb, the multiplex PCR reads were re-called with MiXCR into one record per CDR3 protein. The sample lists 85,000 to 100,000 distinct CDR3 sequences; just over 65% were seen once. Germline V gene data show CDR1 as MNHEY and CDR2 as SVGAGI. The CDR3 extends over 17 amino acids.

The sample was lung tumor tissue. The V gene is TRBV6-5, the J gene TRBJ2-6; D perhaps matches TRBD1 (6 bases). The sequence came from a man aged 55 to 69 with non-small cell lung cancer. CDR3 loop: CASSLNRVESWANVLTF. The CDR3 DNA sequence: TGTGCCAGCAGTTTGAACAGGGTGGAATCTTGGGCCAACGTCCTGACTTTT.